The text below deals with one TCR beta chain. CDR3 size: 12 residues. Germline loops: CDR1 SGHTA, CDR2 FQGTGA. The V and J ends lost 1 base and 6 bases respectively, with 4 bases between them. This entry is derived from a study of blood T cell repertoires in COVID-19. Across the study: COVID-19 samples, acute and convalescent, were from the United States, Italy and Spain. Nucleic acid was either cDNA or gDNA, and it came from T cells, B-cell-depleted T cells, or PBMCs.

Authors' processing steps: Reference gene primer amplification yielded estimated nucleated cell counts. The assay was immunoSEQ multiplex PCR, and TCRdb's table has in-frame clones only and misses some. That table supplies the V and J calls and clone size; D and trimming were determined from the DNA. The repertoire holds about 43,000 clones, with roughly 87% as singletons. This TCR derives from a woman aged 55-70 years with acute or convalescent COVID-19. The sample consisted of peripheral blood. The chain joins TRBV7-3 to TRBJ2-1, with D hard to call. The CDR3 region is CASSLIGNEQFF. For the CDR3, the DNA is TGTGCCAGCAGCTTAATCGGCAATGAGCAGTTCTTC. Combining the CDR3 with reference TRBV7-3 and TRBJ2-1 gives the whole variable domain GAGVSQTPSNKVTEKGKYVELRCDPISGHTALYWYRQSLGQGPEFLIYFQGTGAADDSGLPNDRFFAVRPEGSVSTLKIQRTERGDSAVYLCASSLIGNEQFFGPGTRLTVL.